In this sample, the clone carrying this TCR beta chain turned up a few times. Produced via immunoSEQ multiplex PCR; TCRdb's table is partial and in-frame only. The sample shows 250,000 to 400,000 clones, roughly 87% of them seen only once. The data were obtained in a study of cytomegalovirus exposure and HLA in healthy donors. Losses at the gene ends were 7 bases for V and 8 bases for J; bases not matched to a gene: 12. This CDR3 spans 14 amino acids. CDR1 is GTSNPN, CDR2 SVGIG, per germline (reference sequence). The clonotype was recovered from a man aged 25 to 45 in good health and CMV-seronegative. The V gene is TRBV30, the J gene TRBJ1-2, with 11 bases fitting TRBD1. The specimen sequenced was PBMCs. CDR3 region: CASPRDRGSNGYTF. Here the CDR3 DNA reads TGTGCCTCCCCCCGGGACAGGGGGTCGAACGGCTACACCTTC.